This T cell receptor beta chain was captured by sequencing in a study of cytomegalovirus exposure and HLA in healthy donors. Each donor was nominally healthy when sampled (though unrecorded immune exposures were likely). Between the trimmed V and J ends, which lost 10 bases and 0 bases, there was a span of 15 bases. CDR1 is MNHNY and CDR2 is SVGAGI in the germline V gene (reference sequence). The CDR3 totals 14 residues. PCR amplification relied on 60 Vbeta primers (plus 13 Jbeta primers). Methods used by the authors: The count from a later analysis was about 80 million unique TCR beta chains, about 10 million of them shared. Using immunoSEQ multiplex PCR, the repertoire was profiled, and TCRdb retains in-frame clones only, with some absent. The V and J calls and clone size are taken from that table; D and trimming were inferred from the DNA. Among around 130,000 clones listed, just under 85% were seen once.

The gene calls are TRBV6-6 and TRBJ1-2; no firm D call. The TCR comes from a boy between 2 and 10 years old in good health and CMV-seronegative. Material for sequencing was PBMCs. The CDR3 spells CATQRVRPNYGYTF. CDR3 in DNA: TGTGCCACCCAACGGGTGCGACCTAACTATGGCTACACCTTC.